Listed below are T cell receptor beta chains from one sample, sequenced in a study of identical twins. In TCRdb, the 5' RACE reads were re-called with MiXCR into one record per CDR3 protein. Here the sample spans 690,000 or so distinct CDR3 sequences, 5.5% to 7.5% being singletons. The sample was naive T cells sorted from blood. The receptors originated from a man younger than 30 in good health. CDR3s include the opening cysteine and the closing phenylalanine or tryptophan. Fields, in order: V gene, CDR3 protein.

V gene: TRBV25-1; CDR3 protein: CASSDETGRSNSPLHF
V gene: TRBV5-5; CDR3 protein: CASSWGMKQGDEQFF
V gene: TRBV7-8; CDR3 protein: CASSPGRVLANVLTF
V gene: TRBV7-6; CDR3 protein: CASSLPECGQDKSYEQYF
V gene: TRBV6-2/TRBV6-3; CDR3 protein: CASSHGDYAFSYNEQFF
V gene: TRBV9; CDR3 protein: CASSTPGTSDNEQFF
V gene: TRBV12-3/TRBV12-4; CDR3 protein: CAITTPGNTGELFF
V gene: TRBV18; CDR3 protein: CASSPPLGNTDTQYF
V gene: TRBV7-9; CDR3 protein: CASSWDSGNTEAFF
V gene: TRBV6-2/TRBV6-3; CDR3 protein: CASSVITGTDSNQPQHF
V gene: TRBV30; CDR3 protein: CALVSGTDTQYF
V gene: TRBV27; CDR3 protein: CASSPVPRGPGQPQHF
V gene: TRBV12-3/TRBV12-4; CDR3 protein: CASSFRAGKTDTQYF
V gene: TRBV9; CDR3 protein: CASSGGTGLAGGGNEQFF
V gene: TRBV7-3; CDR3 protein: CASSPKGQGDTGELFF
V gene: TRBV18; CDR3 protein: CASSTQGRMNTEAFF
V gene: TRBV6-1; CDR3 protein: CASSKTSGRNTQYF
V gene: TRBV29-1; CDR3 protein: CSVEGSTSSGANVLTF
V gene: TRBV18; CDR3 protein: CASSPVDNGMSEQYF
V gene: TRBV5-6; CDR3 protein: CASSLPDRTYEQYF
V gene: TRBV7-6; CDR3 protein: CASSFEQRANGTGLAKNIQYF
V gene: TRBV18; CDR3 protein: CASTSDIPYEQYF
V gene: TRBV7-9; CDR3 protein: CAAKTWTDTQYF
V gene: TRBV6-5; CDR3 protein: CASSYRDLIPPNEQFF
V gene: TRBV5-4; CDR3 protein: CASSFPYAAPGQGSTDTQYF
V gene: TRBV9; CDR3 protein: CASSATGTRYNEQFF
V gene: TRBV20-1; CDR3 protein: CSAHISTGELFF
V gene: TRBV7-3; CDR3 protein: CASSPTGGDTGELFF
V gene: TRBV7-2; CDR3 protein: CASSLWERAQPQHF
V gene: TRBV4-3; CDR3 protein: CASSQDRQGWETQYF
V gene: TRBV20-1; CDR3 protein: CSARDLASRWGEQYF
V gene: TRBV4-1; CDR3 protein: CASSQESEADTQYF
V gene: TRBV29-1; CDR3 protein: CSVQGGTDTQYF
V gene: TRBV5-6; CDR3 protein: CASSLWGTNEQFF
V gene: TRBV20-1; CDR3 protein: CSAPIAGVGTGELFF
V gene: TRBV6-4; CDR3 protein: CASSELPGTGELFF
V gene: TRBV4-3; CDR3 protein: CASSQYTSYEQYF
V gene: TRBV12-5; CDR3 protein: CASGLQPSRGGYNEQFF
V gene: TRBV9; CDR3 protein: CASSPVGELAKNIQYF
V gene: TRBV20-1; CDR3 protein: CSALHTPYNEQFF
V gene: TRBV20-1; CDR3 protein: CSARDRDISTDTQYF